This entry lists 8 T cell receptor beta chains sequenced from one sample in a study of blood T cell repertoires in COVID-19. Clones were read by immunoSEQ multiplex PCR, and TCRdb kept only the in-frame ones, dropping some. The table shows some 330,000 clones, with roughly 90% occurring only once. The sample consisted of peripheral blood. All receptors come from a woman aged 50 to 60 with active or convalescent COVID-19.

The gene calls are TRBV7-8 and TRBJ2-1, with D possibly being TRBD1 (8 bases). The CDR3 covers 15 residues. Deletions cut 4 bases from V and 4 bases from J, with 14 bases between. Germline CDR1 reads SGHVS; CDR2 reads FQNEAQ. The CDR3 DNA is TGTGCCAGCAGCTATACAGGGGGGGGTTACAATGAGCAGTTCTTC. It codes for CASSYTGGGYNEQFF.

This chain links TRBV7-2 with TRBJ1-4; TRBD1 agrees at 7 bases. Germline V gives CDR1 SGHTA, CDR2 FQGNSA. The V and J ends lost 3 bases and 2 bases, in that order; junction bases with no gene match: 6. CDR3 length: 16 amino acids. The DNA of the CDR3 is TGTGCCAGCAGCTTGAGGGGGCCCGGGACTAATGAAAAACTGTTTTTT. This codes for CASSLRGPGTNEKLFF. Based on the CDR3 plus reference TRBV7-2 and TRBJ1-4, the full variable domain is GAGVSQSPSNKVTEKGKDVELRCDPISGHTALYWYRQSLGQGLEFLIYFQGNSAPDKSGLPSDRFSAERTGGSVSTLTIQRTQQEDSAVYLCASSLRGPGTNEKLFFGSGTQLSVL.

This clone has just a few counts. V usage is TRBV14 and J usage is TRBJ1-4; TRBD1 matches 7 bases. From germline, CDR1 is SGHDN and CDR2 FVKESK. The CDR3 contains 18 residues. V lost 4 bases and J lost 0; bases outside the gene matches: 11. CDR3 DNA sequence: TGTGCCAGCAGCCCACAAAGGGACAGCCTTTCAACTAATGAAAAACTGTTTTTT. Its protein is CASSPQRDSLSTNEKLFF.

The chain joins TRBV28 to TRBJ2-5; possible D gene TRBD2, 5 bases. The CDR3 totals 13 residues. Between the trimmed V and J ends, which lost 7 bases and 3 bases, there was a span of 12 bases. Germline-derived CDR1 and CDR2 are MDHEN and SYDVKM. The CDR3: CASTEGSEETQYF. The CDR3 nucleotides are TGTGCCAGCACCGAAGGGAGCGAAGAGACCCAGTACTTC. Based on the CDR3 plus reference TRBV28 and TRBJ2-5, the full variable domain is DVKVTQSSRYLVKRTGEKVFLECVQDMDHENMFWYRQDPGLGLRLIYFSYDVKMKEKGDIPEGYSVSREKKERFSLILESASTNQTSMYLCASTEGSEETQYFGPGTRLLVL.

CDR3 region: CASSAGTGNTEAFF. CDR3 sequence (DNA): TGTGCCAGCAGTGCCGGGACAGGGAACACTGAAGCTTTCTTT. The chain links TRBV6-6 to TRBJ1-1, with 8 nucleotides matching TRBD1. CDR1 and CDR2 from the germline V gene are MNHNY and SVGAGI (reference sequence). With 5 bases clipped from V and 1 base from J, the junction kept 3 bases outside the gene matches. The CDR3 spans 14 residues.

Of note for this clone: The sample contains more than one DNA sequence encoding this CDR3. The gene calls are TRBV5-1 and TRBJ2-3; 10 bases fit TRBD2. J lost 0 bases, V lost 0 bases, and 1 base had no gene match. From germline, CDR1 is SGHRS and CDR2 YFSETQ. This CDR3 spans 16 amino acids. This chain's CDR3 is CASSLGTSGSTDTQYF. The DNA for the CDR3 is TGCGCCAGCAGCTTGGGGACTAGCGGTAGCACAGATACGCAGTATTTT.

The chain is built from TRBV6-1 and TRBJ1-5; 7 bases align to TRBD1. Per the germline V gene, CDR1 is MNHNS and CDR2 is SASEGT. With 4 bases clipped from V and 3 bases from J, the junction kept 15 bases outside the gene matches. The CDR3 contains 18 residues. As DNA, the CDR3 is TGTGCCAGCAGTGCCTATACCCAAAGAGGGACAGTCAATCAGCCCCAGCATTTT. Its protein product is CASSAYTQRGTVNQPQHF.

This sequence joins TRBV6-2 or TRBV6-3 and TRBJ2-7; TRBD1 matches 8 bases. V was clipped by 3 bases and J by 6 bases; unmatched bases: 4. This CDR3 is built from 13 residues. CDR1 is MNHEY and CDR2 is SVGEGT in the germline V gene. Here the CDR3 reads CASSYSGGGEQYF. The CDR3 DNA reads TGTGCCAGCAGTTATTCAGGGGGCGGCGAGCAGTACTTC.